The entry that follows covers one TCR beta chain sequence. Sequenced by immunoSEQ multiplex PCR; TCRdb stores in-frame clones only, minus some. Of tens of thousands of clones listed, around 93% are singletons. This sample was taken from a study of T cell changes during pregnancy in multiple sclerosis. The clonotype comes from a female donor with multiple sclerosis, enrolled in a pregnancy study. Source: CD8+ T cells from peripheral blood mononuclear cells, taken in the first trimester of pregnancy.

The CDR3 region has the DNA TGCGCCAGCAGCGAACAGGGGGCGGGAACTGAAGCTTTCTTT. It codes for CASSEQGAGTEAFF. The chain combines TRBV4-1 with TRBJ1-1, with TRBD1 identical over 9 bases. Germline V gene lookup returns CDR1 MGHRA and CDR2 YSYEKL. The CDR3 is 14 amino acids. V shed 5 bases, J shed 5 bases, and the junction held 6 bases outside the gene matches.